The 10 T cell receptor beta chains below come from one sample, sequenced in a study of OX40 agonist ivuxolimab in advanced cancers. Libraries were made using the immunoSEQ multiplex PCR assay. The immuneACCESS repertoire file appears here via TCRdb, limited to in-frame rearrangements. These files lack a portion of the clones; in checked studies, under half of the deficit traces to unresolved V genes, and the cause of the others is not known. This sample has about 79,000 clones in its table, and 94% of those were observed once. The ten largest clones capture over 9% of the sample. Sequencing was performed on CD4+ or CD8+ T cells sorted from blood, taken in a trial of the OX40 agonist ivuxolimab. The receptors stem from an adult with an advanced solid tumor such as melanoma, head and neck, liver or kidney cancer.

The V gene is TRBV11-2, the J gene TRBJ2-7; 8 bases match TRBD2. V shed 1 base, J shed 5 bases, and the junction held 13 bases outside the gene matches. CDR1 SGHAT and CDR2 FQNNGV come from the germline V gene. This CDR3 comprises 17 residues. This chain's CDR3 is CASSLGYNGRAKDEQYF. DNA of the CDR3: TGTGCCAGCAGCTTAGGTTATAACGGGAGGGCCAAGGACGAGCAGTACTTC.

J is TRBJ2-1 and V is TRBV19; no clear D gene. Looked up from germline, CDR1 is LNHDA and CDR2 is SQIVND (reference sequence). Trimming pared 3 bases from V and 5 bases from J, leaving 11 bases between. This CDR3 is 14 amino acids long. The CDR3 nucleotides are TGTGCCAGTAGTATTGTAGGGCCTAACAATGAGCAGTTCTTC. This translates into CASSIVGPNNEQFF.

The chain employs TRBV7-2 and TRBJ2-1; weak D call: TRBD2 (5 bases). Germline values: CDR1 SGHTA, CDR2 FQGNSA. The CDR3 has 14 amino acids. Trimming removed 1 base at V and 9 bases at J, with 13 bases between. The CDR3 region has the DNA TGTGCCAGCAGCTTAGATCAGAACCGGGGTGAGCAGTTCTTC. This sequence encodes CASSLDQNRGEQFF.

The CDR3 loop reads CASSPDSYEQYF. The CDR3 DNA follows: TGCGCCAGCAGCCCGGACAGCTACGAGCAGTACTTC. This chain links TRBV5-1 with TRBJ2-7; D possibly corresponds to TRBD1 (6 bases). The CDR3 loop spans 12 amino acids. V was shortened by 4 bases and J by 3 bases, with 8 bases between the two germline ends. Per germline, CDR1 SGHRS and CDR2 YFSETQ.

This rearrangement joins TRBV28 to TRBJ2-1; 11 bases agree with TRBD2. The germline gives CDR1 MDHEN, CDR2 SYDVKM. J gave up 8 bases and V 4 bases, and 7 bases lay outside the gene matches. The CDR3 covers 15 residues. The CDR3 spells CASSSGLAAWDEQFF. The CDR3 bases are TGTGCCAGCAGTTCGGGACTAGCGGCTTGGGATGAGCAGTTCTTC.

The CDR3 sequence is CASSTPSSDGGGDTQYF. The CDR3 coding sequence is TGTGCCAGCAGCACCCCCTCCTCGGACGGTGGTGGGGATACGCAGTATTTT. The chain is built from TRBV9 and TRBJ2-3; no clear D gene. This CDR3 has 17 residues. The V end lost 4 bases, the J end lost 6 bases, and 24 bases lay between the germline ends. The V gene's germline CDR1 is SGDLS and CDR2 YYNGEE.

This chain joins TRBV30 and TRBJ2-7, with 10 bases aligning to TRBD1. The J segment lost 6 bases and the V segment lost 7 bases, leaving 3 bases of the junction unmatched. This CDR3 has 11 amino acids. Germline V lookup: CDR1 GTSNPN, CDR2 SVGIG (reference sequence). The CDR3 protein is CASDRGGEQYF. Written as DNA, the CDR3 is TGTGCCTCGGACAGGGGGGGCGAGCAGTACTTC. The whole variable domain, filled in from reference TRBV30 and TRBJ2-7, reads SQTIHQWPATLVQPVGSPLSLECTVEGTSNPNLYWYRQAAGRGLQLLFYSVGIGQISSEVPQNLSASRPQDRQFILSSKKLLLSDSGFYLCASDRGGEQYFGPGTRLTVT.

This clone was seen just once. The V gene is TRBV4-2, the J gene TRBJ1-2; D is unresolved. The CDR3 runs to 15 residues. Germline-derived CDR1 and CDR2 are LGHNA and YNFKEQ. Trimming pared 0 bases from V and 2 bases from J, leaving 10 bases between. CDR3: CASSQDSGQNYGYTF. The CDR3 DNA follows: TGTGCCAGCAGCCAAGATAGTGGGCAAAACTATGGCTACACCTTC.

V and J are TRBV19 and TRBJ2-3; 10 bases agree with TRBD2. There are 17 residues in the CDR3. CDR1 LNHDA and CDR2 SQIVND come from the germline V gene (reference sequence). With 4 bases clipped from V and 0 bases from J, the junction kept 7 bases outside the gene matches. Here the CDR3 reads CASSNTGTSASTDTQYF. CDR3 DNA: TGTGCCAGTAGTAATACCGGGACTAGCGCTAGCACAGATACGCAGTATTTT.

The chain links TRBV9 to TRBJ2-1; TRBD2 aligns across 13 bases. V trimming: 3 bases; J trimming: 4 bases; junction bases outside the gene matches: 7. Germline V CDR1 and CDR2: SGDLS, YYNGEE. The CDR3 extends over 17 amino acids. CDR3 coding DNA: TGTGCCAGCAGCGGAACTAGCGGGAGGGCAAGTTACAATGAGCAGTTCTTC. It codes for CASSGTSGRASYNEQFF.